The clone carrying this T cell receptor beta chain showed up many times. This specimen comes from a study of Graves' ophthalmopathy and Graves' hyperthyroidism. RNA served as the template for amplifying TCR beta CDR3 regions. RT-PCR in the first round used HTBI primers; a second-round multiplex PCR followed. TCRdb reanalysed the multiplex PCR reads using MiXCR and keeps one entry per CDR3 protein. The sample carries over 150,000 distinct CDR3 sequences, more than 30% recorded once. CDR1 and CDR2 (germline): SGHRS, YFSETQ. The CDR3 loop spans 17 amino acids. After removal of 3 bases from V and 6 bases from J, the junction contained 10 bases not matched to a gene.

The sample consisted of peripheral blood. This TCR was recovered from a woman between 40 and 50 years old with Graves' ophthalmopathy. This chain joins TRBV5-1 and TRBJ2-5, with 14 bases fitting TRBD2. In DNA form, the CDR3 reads TGCGCCAGCAGCTCGCAGGGGACTAGCGGGAGTACGAAGACCCAGTACTTC. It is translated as CASSSQGTSGSTKTQYF.